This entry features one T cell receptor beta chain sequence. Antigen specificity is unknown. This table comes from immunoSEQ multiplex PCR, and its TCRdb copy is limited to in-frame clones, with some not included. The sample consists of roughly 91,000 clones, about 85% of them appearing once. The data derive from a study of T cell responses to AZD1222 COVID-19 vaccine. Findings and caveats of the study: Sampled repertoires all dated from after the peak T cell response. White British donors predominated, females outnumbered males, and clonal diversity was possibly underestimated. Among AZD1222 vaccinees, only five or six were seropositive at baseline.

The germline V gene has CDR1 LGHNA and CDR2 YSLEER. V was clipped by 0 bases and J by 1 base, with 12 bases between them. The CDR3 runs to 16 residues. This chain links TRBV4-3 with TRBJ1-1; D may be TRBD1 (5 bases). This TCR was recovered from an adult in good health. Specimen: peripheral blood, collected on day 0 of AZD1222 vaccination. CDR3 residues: CASSQDWRQKNTEAFF. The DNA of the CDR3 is TGCGCCAGCAGCCAAGATTGGCGACAGAAGAACACTGAAGCTTTCTTT.